A single T cell receptor beta chain is shown here with its context. Original methodology: The assay estimated nucleated cells by amplifying reference gene primers. Profiling relied on immunoSEQ multiplex PCR, and the TCRdb table lists in-frame clones only, not all of them. That table is the source of V, J and clone size, and D and trimming were worked out from the DNA. The table includes 250,000 to 350,000 clones, roughly 90% detected once. The sample belongs to a study of blood T cell repertoires in COVID-19. Study overall: The samples span acute and convalescent COVID-19 from the United States, Italy and Spain. From T cells, B-cell-depleted T cells, or PBMCs came the material, which was cDNA or gDNA.

Germline CDR1 is MNHNS and CDR2 is SASEGT. Trimming removed 3 bases from V and 7 bases from J; junction bases left unmatched: 9. The CDR3 runs to 14 residues. Patients in Seattle were enrolled during active infection, then followed longitudinally. The rearrangement joins TRBV6-1 to TRBJ2-7, with TRBD1 matching 7 bases. What was sequenced was peripheral blood. This clonotype originated in a woman in her twenties or thirties with COVID-19, enrolled during active disease. The CDR3 DNA reads TGTGCCAGCAGTGAGATACAGGGGCCTGGTGAGCAGTACTTC. As protein: CASSEIQGPGEQYF.